This T cell receptor beta chain was recovered during a study of cytomegalovirus exposure and HLA in healthy donors. J lost 4 bases, V lost 0 bases, and 12 bases had no gene match. CDR1 and CDR2 from the germline V gene are ENHRY and SYGVKD. The CDR3 runs to 17 residues. A multiplex PCR was run with 60 Vbeta primers and 13 Jbeta primers. Profiled with immunoSEQ multiplex PCR; TCRdb holds only in-frame clones, not every one. The table shows over 150,000 clones, with 65% to 85% occurring only once. Worth noting for this clone: Its specificity is unknown.

Study conclusions and caveats: Usually a TCR sequence was rare, but some public TCRs were found in many donors.

The rearrangement uses TRBV10-3 and TRBJ2-7; 7 bases align to TRBD2. The source is a woman aged 50 to 65 in good health and CMV-seropositive. The material sequenced was PBMCs. CDR3 in amino acids: CAISESTGGEGLYEQYF. The CDR3 DNA reads as TGTGCCATCAGTGAGTCGACTGGGGGGGAGGGCCTGTACGAGCAGTACTTC.